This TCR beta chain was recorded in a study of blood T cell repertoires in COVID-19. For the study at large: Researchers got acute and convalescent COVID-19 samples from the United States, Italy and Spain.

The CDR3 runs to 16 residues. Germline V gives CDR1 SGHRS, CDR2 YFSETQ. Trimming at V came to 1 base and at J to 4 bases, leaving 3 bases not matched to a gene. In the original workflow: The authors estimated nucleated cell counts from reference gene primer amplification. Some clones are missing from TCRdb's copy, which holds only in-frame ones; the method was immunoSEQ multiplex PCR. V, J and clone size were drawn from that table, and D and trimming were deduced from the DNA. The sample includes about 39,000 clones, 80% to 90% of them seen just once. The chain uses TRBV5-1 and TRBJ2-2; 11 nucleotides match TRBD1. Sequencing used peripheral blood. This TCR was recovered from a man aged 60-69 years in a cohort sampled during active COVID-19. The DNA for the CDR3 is TGCGCCAGCAGCTTGACCGGGACAGGGGGCACCGGGGAGCTGTTTTTT. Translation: CASSLTGTGGTGELFF.